This is a list of T cell receptor beta chains from one sample in a study of T cells in Graves' hyperthyroidism and ophthalmopathy. TCRdb analysed the multiplex PCR reads with MiXCR anew, one entry per CDR3 protein. The data show about 600,000 distinct CDR3 sequences, with over 12% seen just once and about 7% held by the top ten. The sample comprised blood. The receptors derive from a woman under 30 with Graves' ophthalmopathy. CDR3s include the opening cysteine and the closing phenylalanine or tryptophan. D genes are given only for firm matches.

j_call: TRBJ2-5; cdr3_length: 13; v_call: TRBV6-1; d_call: NA; cdr3_aa: CASSDLWGKFLYF
j_call: TRBJ2-7; cdr3_length: 15; v_call: TRBV28; d_call: NA; cdr3_aa: CASSSEGEGSYEQYF
j_call: TRBJ1-1; cdr3_length: 11; v_call: TRBV12-3/TRBV12-4; d_call: NA; cdr3_aa: CASSWATEAFF
j_call: TRBJ2-5; cdr3_length: 14; v_call: TRBV20-1; d_call: NA; cdr3_aa: CSAGPRASGETQYF
j_call: TRBJ2-2; cdr3_length: 14; v_call: TRBV12-3/TRBV12-4; d_call: NA; cdr3_aa: CASSLAGGSGELFF
j_call: TRBJ2-7; cdr3_length: 14; v_call: TRBV5-1; d_call: TRBD1; cdr3_aa: CASSFGTGPNEQYF
j_call: TRBJ1-1; cdr3_length: 15; v_call: TRBV27; d_call: NA; cdr3_aa: CASSLNRVERTEAFF
j_call: TRBJ1-5; cdr3_length: 16; v_call: TRBV27; d_call: NA; cdr3_aa: CASSLSSGYSNQPQHF
j_call: TRBJ1-1; cdr3_length: 14; v_call: TRBV2; d_call: NA; cdr3_aa: CASSESVRDTEAFF
j_call: TRBJ2-7; cdr3_length: 12; v_call: TRBV11-2; d_call: NA; cdr3_aa: CASSLFQREQYF
j_call: TRBJ1-1; cdr3_length: 14; v_call: TRBV20-1; d_call: NA; cdr3_aa: CSASPEVVDTEAFF
j_call: TRBJ1-4; cdr3_length: 18; v_call: TRBV9; d_call: NA; cdr3_aa: CASSTEGGAGLGNEKLFF
j_call: TRBJ2-7; cdr3_length: 13; v_call: TRBV20-1; d_call: TRBD2; cdr3_aa: CSARAGGVYEQYF
j_call: TRBJ2-3; cdr3_length: 16; v_call: TRBV4-1; d_call: TRBD2; cdr3_aa: CASRPISGSGKDTQYF
j_call: TRBJ1-1; cdr3_length: 15; v_call: TRBV5-1; d_call: NA; cdr3_aa: CASGPSGLMNTEAFF
j_call: TRBJ2-5; cdr3_length: 13; v_call: TRBV6-2/TRBV6-3; d_call: TRBD2; cdr3_aa: CASSREEGETQYF
j_call: TRBJ2-5; cdr3_length: 14; v_call: TRBV20-1; d_call: TRBD2; cdr3_aa: CSARASGSWETQYF
j_call: TRBJ1-2; cdr3_length: 16; v_call: TRBV5-6; d_call: NA; cdr3_aa: CASSLGGGTENYGYTF
j_call: TRBJ2-7; cdr3_length: 17; v_call: TRBV5-5; d_call: TRBD1; cdr3_aa: CASSLSSLEQGSAKQYF
j_call: TRBJ1-5; cdr3_length: 13; v_call: TRBV29-1; d_call: TRBD1; cdr3_aa: CSVGFQGDQPQHF
j_call: TRBJ1-4; cdr3_length: 17; v_call: TRBV28; d_call: NA; cdr3_aa: CASSFPPEYRVGEKLFF
j_call: TRBJ2-4; cdr3_length: 17; v_call: TRBV12-3/TRBV12-4; d_call: TRBD2; cdr3_aa: CASSPRRLAGDGNIQYF
j_call: TRBJ1-5; cdr3_length: 13; v_call: TRBV6-1; d_call: NA; cdr3_aa: CASKAGWNQPQHF
j_call: TRBJ1-4; cdr3_length: 13; v_call: TRBV2; d_call: TRBD1; cdr3_aa: CASSRGQEWKLFF
j_call: TRBJ1-3; cdr3_length: 15; v_call: TRBV20-1; d_call: NA; cdr3_aa: CSASQDVSSGNTIYF
j_call: TRBJ2-2; cdr3_length: 15; v_call: TRBV15; d_call: NA; cdr3_aa: CAIRAGTKSTGELFF
j_call: TRBJ2-5; cdr3_length: 16; v_call: TRBV5-8; d_call: NA; cdr3_aa: CASGLNVGNYQETQYF
j_call: TRBJ1-5; cdr3_length: 15; v_call: TRBV4-3; d_call: NA; cdr3_aa: CASSQDRQGREPQHF